Sequencing of this T cell receptor beta chain was carried out in a study of tumour-infiltrating T cells in Burkitt lymphoma. Study-level background: This cohort included all epidemiological subtypes of Burkitt lymphoma. Productive clonality predicted overall and progression-free survival.

Germline V CDR1 and CDR2: SGHKS, YYEKEE (reference sequence). The V end lost 7 bases, the J end lost 5 bases, and 12 bases lay between the germline ends. This CDR3 is 12 amino acids long. By share, this clone ranks as large. Clones were sequenced by immunoSEQ multiplex PCR, and TCRdb holds only the in-frame ones, with some missing. Of about 480 clones listed, under 20% are singletons. Sequencing was performed on tumor tissue. The chain has TRBV5-5 and TRBJ1-1, with a possible D match to TRBD1 (6 bases). The TCR comes from a human donor with Burkitt lymphoma. CDR3 region: CASDFTGTEAFF. CDR3 nucleotides: TGTGCCAGCGACTTTACAGGGACTGAAGCTTTCTTT.